This T cell receptor beta chain emerged from a study of T-cell memory formation after mild COVID-19. Study-level information: Across donors, TCR clusters were largely donor specific. Study-wide findings and caveats: Second-wave clones peaking on day 37 lacked confirmed SARS-CoV-2 specificity. The main location of contracting CD4+ clones was CM and EM, and that of contracting CD8+ clones was EMRA.

cDNA libraries for TCR alpha and TCR beta, carrying sample barcodes and UMIs, came from 5'RACE with constant-segment primers. TCRdb reprocessed the 5' RACE reads with MiXCR, giving one entry per CDR3 protein. The sample lists 540,000 or so distinct CDR3 sequences; about a fifth were seen once. The CDR3 covers 16 residues. Germline lookup yields CDR1 SGHDN and CDR2 FVKESK. V was pared by 0 bases and J by 2 bases, with 11 bases between. The sample holds a few counts of this clonotype. The antigen is not known. The chain has TRBV14 and TRBJ2-1; D might be TRBD1 (6 bases). Specimen: PBMCs or a T cell subset sorted from them (not recorded which). The TCR originated in an adult woman who had mild COVID-19 (a few samples of this study predate the infection). Cell type and time point are not known. CDR3 nucleotides: TGTGCCAGCAGCCAAGATAGGGGGATTCCCTACAATGAGCAGTTCTTC. It is translated as CASSQDRGIPYNEQFF.